The TCR beta chain under discussion was sequenced for a study of blood T cells in healthy people across ages. Primers used in a second PCR of about 7 to 11 cycles were a sample-barcoded 5' primer and a J-beta primer mix. TCRdb recomputed calls from the 5' RACE reads with MiXCR, one row per CDR3 protein. The sample lists about 1.6 million distinct CDR3 sequences; roughly a third were seen once. Study-wide findings and caveats: Measured against age, TCR beta diversity per million T cells decreased in a roughly linear manner.

V dropped 0 bases and J dropped 8 bases, with 15 bases sitting between them. This CDR3 spans 15 amino acids. Germline V gene data show CDR1 as SGDLS and CDR2 as YYNGEE. Turning to this clonotype: Its antigen remains unknown.

The sequenced sample was blood. This receptor was obtained from a woman aged 25 to 39 in good health. V and J are TRBV9 and TRBJ2-1; D unresolved. The CDR3 here is CASSVGGRADHEQFF. The CDR3 nucleotides read TGTGCCAGCAGCGTAGGTGGTCGGGCAGACCATGAGCAGTTCTTC.